One sample yielded the 4 T cell receptor beta chains listed below, sequenced in a study of shared clonotypes between healthy human individuals (dated by TCRdb to the early 2020s). Libraries were made using the immunoSEQ multiplex PCR assay. TCRdb obtained this table from immuneACCESS and retained in-frame rearrangements with V and J assigned. These tables miss some clones; where compared with another copy, unresolved V genes account for less than half of the shortfall, and the remainder is unexplained. In all, the sample holds over 2 million clones, and about 95% of those were seen once. In total, the top ten clones hold roughly 1% of the sample. CD8 naive samples were CD45RO-negative cells positively selected for CCR7, giving a CD45RA+CCR7+ population that excluded TemRA cells. Sequenced sample: naive CD8+ T cells sorted from blood. The cell subset or site label of this sample denotes: CD45RA+CCR7+. Receptors were obtained from a man between 18 and 29 years old in good health.

The genes are TRBV5-4 and TRBJ1-2, with 7 bases that match TRBD1. This CDR3 contains 13 residues. From germline, CDR1 is SGHNT and CDR2 YYREEE (reference sequence). V lost 4 bases, J lost 6 bases, and 6 bases stayed unmatched. The CDR3 loop is CASSPGGIHGYTF. The CDR3 bases are TGTGCCAGCAGCCCAGGGGGAATCCATGGCTACACCTTC.

J is TRBJ2-2 and V is TRBV30; D possibly corresponds to TRBD2 (6 bases). V was pared by 1 base and J by 2 bases, with 8 bases between. Germline V gives CDR1 GTSNPN, CDR2 SVGIG (reference sequence). This CDR3 region has 14 residues. For the CDR3, the DNA is TGTGCCTGGAGTGGGGACTTTAACACCGGGGAGCTGTTTTTT. Amino acid sequence: CAWSGDFNTGELFF.

The gene calls are TRBV2 and TRBJ2-1, with TRBD2 matching 8 bases. In germline, CDR1 is SNHLY, CDR2 FYNNEI. This CDR3 contains 14 residues. The junction had 3 bases not matched to a gene; V was cut back by 5 bases and J by 3 bases. DNA for the CDR3: TGTGCCAGCAGTCCAAGCGGGGGCTACAATGAGCAGTTCTTC. It is translated as CASSPSGGYNEQFF.

The chain links TRBV4-1 to TRBJ2-7, with 8 bases lining up with TRBD2. V gave up 5 bases and J gave up 1 base; unmatched junction bases: 13. This CDR3 has 17 amino acids. CDR1 and CDR2 (germline): MGHRA, YSYEKL. CDR3 nucleotides: TGCGCCAGCAGCTCCCTATACGGGGAGCGGGAGTCCTACGAGCAGTACTTC. Translated, it gives CASSSLYGERESYEQYF.